These 4 T cell receptor beta chains share one sample of origin, sequenced in a study of shared clonotypes between healthy human individuals. Here immunoSEQ multiplex PCR was the method, and the copy in TCRdb shows in-frame clones only, minus some. This sample has about 2.4 million clones, with approximately 94% found just once. The sequenced material came from naive CD4+ T cells sorted from blood. Regarding subset: CD45RA+ positively selected. These receptors all stem from a man younger than 30 in good health.

V usage is TRBV18 and J usage is TRBJ1-1; TRBD1 is a possible D gene (5 bases). Germline CDR1 is KGHSH and CDR2 is LQKENI. Trimming stripped 3 bases from V and 1 base from J, with 15 bases between. The CDR3 is 16 amino acids. The chain's CDR3 is CASSPQGGGSNTEAFF. As DNA, the CDR3 is TGTGCCAGCTCACCCCAGGGTGGAGGGTCGAACACTGAAGCTTTCTTT.

This clone was seen once. V gene TRBV5-1 combines with J gene TRBJ2-2; 7 nucleotides match TRBD1. This CDR3 is built from 17 residues. The trim removed 1 base at V and 0 bases at J, leaving 6 bases unmatched. CDR1 SGHRS and CDR2 YFSETQ come from the germline V gene. The CDR3 loop reads CASSLIRGRANTGELFF. CDR3 nucleotide sequence: TGCGCCAGCAGCTTGATAAGGGGGCGGGCGAACACCGGGGAGCTGTTTTTT.

The V call is TRBV19, the J call TRBJ2-2; 10 bases line up with TRBD2. CDR1 is LNHDA, CDR2 SQIVND, per germline (reference sequence). CDR3 length: 14 amino acids. The trim removed 6 bases at V and 6 bases at J, leaving 4 bases unmatched. The chain's CDR3 is CASSSAGGAGELFF. The DNA of the CDR3 is TGTGCCAGTAGCTCAGCGGGAGGGGCCGGGGAGCTGTTTTTT. Together with reference TRBV19 and TRBJ2-2, the CDR3 gives the full variable domain: DGGITQSPKYLFRKEGQNVTLSCEQNLNHDAMYWYRQDPGQGLRLIYYSQIVNDFQKGDIAEGYSVSREKKESFPLTVTSAQKNPTAFYLCASSSAGGAGELFFGEGSRLTVL.

The chain is built from TRBV7-6 and TRBJ2-2; D may be TRBD2 (6 bases). The V gene lost 0 bases and the J gene lost 6 bases, with 14 bases spanning the gap. This CDR3 is built from 16 residues. The V gene's germline CDR1 is SGHVS and CDR2 FNYEAQ. The CDR3 DNA sequence: TGTGCCAGCAGCTTAGCGAATAGCGGTGTATCCGGGGAGCTGTTTTTT. This sequence encodes CASSLANSGVSGELFF.